What follows is one TCR beta chain and its context. Its target is unknown. Germline CDR1 reads MDHEN; CDR2 reads SYDVKM. This CDR3 is 12 amino acids long. Between the trimmed V and J ends, which lost 3 bases and 9 bases, there was a span of 12 bases. This specimen comes from a study of shared clonotypes between healthy human individuals. It was roughly 330 ng DNA, about 30,000 T cell genomes, that went into each replicate PCR of unsorted PBMC. Ten immunoSEQ deep assay plates were used to sequence unsorted PBMC DNA. Per the original data handling: Filtering differed since immunoSEQ provided only junctions, with no quality scores. The protocol was immunoSEQ multiplex PCR, while the TCRdb copy is restricted to in-frame clones and leaves out a portion. V, J and clone size are those of that table, while D and trimming were read from the DNA. The sample yields some 530,000 clones, approximately 82% seen once.

Study-level findings and limits: The sole specimen, blood, was sampled, and tissue repertoires likely differ.

The rearrangement links TRBV28 to TRBJ2-7; TRBD2 might be the D (6 bases). The sequence derives from a woman in her forties in good health. Some clones in this sample may be carry-over from other donors' samples. Source material: PBMCs. The DNA of the CDR3 is TGTGCCAGCAGTTTGGGGGGTATGGGGCAGTACTTC. Amino acid sequence: CASSLGGMGQYF.